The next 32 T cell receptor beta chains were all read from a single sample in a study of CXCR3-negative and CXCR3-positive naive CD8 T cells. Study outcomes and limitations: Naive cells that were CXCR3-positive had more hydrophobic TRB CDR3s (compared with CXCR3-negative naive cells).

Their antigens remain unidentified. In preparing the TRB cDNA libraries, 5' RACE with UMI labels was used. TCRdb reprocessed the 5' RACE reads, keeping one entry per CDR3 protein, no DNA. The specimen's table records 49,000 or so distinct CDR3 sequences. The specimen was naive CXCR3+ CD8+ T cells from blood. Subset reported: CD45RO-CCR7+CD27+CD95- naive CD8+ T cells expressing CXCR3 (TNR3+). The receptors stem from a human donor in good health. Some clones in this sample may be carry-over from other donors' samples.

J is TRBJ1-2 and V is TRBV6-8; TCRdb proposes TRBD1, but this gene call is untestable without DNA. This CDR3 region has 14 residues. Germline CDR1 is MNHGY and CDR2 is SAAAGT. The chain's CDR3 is CASSYGTPKRGYTF.

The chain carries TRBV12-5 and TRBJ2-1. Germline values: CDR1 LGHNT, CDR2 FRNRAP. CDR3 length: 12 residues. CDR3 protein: CASGPTYNEQFF.

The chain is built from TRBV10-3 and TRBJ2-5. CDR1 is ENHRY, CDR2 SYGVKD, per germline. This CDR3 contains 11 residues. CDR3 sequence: CAISESETQYF.

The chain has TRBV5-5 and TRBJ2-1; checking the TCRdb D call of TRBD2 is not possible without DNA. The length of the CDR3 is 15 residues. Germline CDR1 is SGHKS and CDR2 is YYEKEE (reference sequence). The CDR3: CASNRFSGGYNEQFF.

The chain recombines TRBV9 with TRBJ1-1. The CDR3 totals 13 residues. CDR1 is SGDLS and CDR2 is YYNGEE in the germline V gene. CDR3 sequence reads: CASSEDGNTEAFF.

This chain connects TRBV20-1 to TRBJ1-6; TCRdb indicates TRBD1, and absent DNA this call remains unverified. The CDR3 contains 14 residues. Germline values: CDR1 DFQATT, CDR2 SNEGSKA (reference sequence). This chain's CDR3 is CSATDRVVNSPLHF.

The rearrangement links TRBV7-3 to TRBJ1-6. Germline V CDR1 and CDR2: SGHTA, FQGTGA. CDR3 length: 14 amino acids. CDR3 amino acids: CASSLTGSNSPLHF.

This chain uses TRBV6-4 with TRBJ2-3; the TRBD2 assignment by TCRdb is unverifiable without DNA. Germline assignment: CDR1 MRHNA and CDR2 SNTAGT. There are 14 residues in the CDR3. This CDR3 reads CASSDTSGADTQYF.

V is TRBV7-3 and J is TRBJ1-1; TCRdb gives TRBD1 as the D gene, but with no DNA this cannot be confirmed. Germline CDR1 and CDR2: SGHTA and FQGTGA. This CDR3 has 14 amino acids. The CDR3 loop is CASSSDRGNTEAFF. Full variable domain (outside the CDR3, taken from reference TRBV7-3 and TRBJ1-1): GAGVSQTPSNKVTEKGKYVELRCDPISGHTALYWYRQSLGQGPEFLIYFQGTGAADDSGLPNDRFFAVRPEGSVSTLKIQRTERGDSAVYLCASSSDRGNTEAFFGQGTRLTVV.

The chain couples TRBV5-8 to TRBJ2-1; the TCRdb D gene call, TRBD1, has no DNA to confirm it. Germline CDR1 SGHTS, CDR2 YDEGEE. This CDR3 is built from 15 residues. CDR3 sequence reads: CASSRGAGTHDEQFF.

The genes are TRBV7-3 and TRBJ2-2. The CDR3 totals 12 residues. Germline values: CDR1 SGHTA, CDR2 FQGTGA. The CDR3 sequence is CASSLISGELFF.

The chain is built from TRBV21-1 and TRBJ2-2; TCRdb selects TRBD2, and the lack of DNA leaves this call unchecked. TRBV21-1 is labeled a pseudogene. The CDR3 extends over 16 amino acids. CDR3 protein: CASSKKSGGRTGELFF.

CDR3 in amino acids: CASSYSHSIHNEQFF. This rearrangement joins TRBV6-5 to TRBJ2-1. This CDR3 contains 15 residues. The germline V gene encodes CDR1 MNHEY and CDR2 SVGAGI.

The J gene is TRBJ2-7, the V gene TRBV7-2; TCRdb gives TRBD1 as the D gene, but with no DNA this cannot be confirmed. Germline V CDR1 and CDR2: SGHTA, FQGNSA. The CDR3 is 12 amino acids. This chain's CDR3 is CASSFEGLEQYF. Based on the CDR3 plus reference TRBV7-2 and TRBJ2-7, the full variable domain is GAGVSQSPSNKVTEKGKDVELRCDPISGHTALYWYRQSLGQGLEFLIYFQGNSAPDKSGLPSDRFSAERTGGSVSTLTIQRTQQEDSAVYLCASSFEGLEQYFGPGTRLTVT.

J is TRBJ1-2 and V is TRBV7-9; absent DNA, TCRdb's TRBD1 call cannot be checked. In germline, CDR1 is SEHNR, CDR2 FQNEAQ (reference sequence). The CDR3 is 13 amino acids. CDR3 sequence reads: CASRSGQSHGYTF.

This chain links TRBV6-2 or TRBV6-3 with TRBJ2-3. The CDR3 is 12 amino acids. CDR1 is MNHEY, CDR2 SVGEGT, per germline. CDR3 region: CASSYVTDTQYF.

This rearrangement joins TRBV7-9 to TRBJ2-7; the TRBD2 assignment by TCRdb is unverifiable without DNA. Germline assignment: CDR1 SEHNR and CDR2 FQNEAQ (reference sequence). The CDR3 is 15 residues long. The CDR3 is CASSPPGLAGYEQYF.

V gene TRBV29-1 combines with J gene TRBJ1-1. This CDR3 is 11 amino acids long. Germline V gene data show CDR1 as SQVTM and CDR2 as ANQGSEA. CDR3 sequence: CSVEANTEAFF.

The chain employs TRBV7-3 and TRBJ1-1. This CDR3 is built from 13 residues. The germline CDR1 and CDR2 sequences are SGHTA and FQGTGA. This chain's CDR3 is CASSFYQNTEAFF.

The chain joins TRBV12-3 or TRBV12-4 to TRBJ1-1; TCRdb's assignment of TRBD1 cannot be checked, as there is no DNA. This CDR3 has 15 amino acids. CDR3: CASRDRDVLNTEAFF.

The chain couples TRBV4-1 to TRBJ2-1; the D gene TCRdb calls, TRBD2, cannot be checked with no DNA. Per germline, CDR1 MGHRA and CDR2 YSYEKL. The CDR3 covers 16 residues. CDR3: CASSPAGGASYNEQFF.

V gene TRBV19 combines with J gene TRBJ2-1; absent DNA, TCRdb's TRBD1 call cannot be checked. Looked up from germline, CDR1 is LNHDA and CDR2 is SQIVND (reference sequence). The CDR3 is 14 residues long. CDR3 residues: CASSSDREWNEQFF.

The CDR3: CASLIRDKRSAYDGYTF. The chain employs TRBV6-6 and TRBJ1-2. The CDR3 contains 17 residues. The germline V gene has CDR1 MNHNY and CDR2 SVGAGI (reference sequence).

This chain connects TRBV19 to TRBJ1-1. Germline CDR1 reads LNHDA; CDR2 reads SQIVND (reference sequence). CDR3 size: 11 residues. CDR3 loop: CASSRGWSAFF.

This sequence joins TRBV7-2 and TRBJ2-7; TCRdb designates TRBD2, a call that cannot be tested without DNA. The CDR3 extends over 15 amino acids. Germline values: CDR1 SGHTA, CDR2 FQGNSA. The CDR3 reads CASSGGRGEGYEQYF.

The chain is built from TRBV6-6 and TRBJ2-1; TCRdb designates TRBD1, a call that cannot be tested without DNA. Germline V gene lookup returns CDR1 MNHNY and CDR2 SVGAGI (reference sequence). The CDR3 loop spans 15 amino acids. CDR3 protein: CASSTRVPLYNEQFF.

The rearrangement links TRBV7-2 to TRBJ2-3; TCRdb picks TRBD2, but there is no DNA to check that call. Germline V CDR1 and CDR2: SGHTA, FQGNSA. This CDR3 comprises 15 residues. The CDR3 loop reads CASSTLAGVGDTQYF.

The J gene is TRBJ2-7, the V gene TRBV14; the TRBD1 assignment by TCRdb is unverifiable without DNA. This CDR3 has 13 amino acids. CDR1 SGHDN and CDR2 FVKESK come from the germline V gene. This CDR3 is CASRSNTGYEQYF.

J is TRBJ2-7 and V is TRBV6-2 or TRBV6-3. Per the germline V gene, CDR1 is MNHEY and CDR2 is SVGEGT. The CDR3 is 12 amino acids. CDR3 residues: CASKLNSYEQYF.

The CDR3 loop reads CASSQVVALRPGYTF. The chain combines TRBV14 with TRBJ1-2. The CDR3 runs to 15 residues. In germline, CDR1 is SGHDN, CDR2 FVKESK.

The CDR3: CATAPDSKTDTQYF. The chain employs TRBV24-1 and TRBJ2-3; the D call of TRBD1 rests on TCRdb alone, since no DNA is present to check it. The CDR3 loop spans 14 amino acids. In germline, CDR1 is KGHDR, CDR2 SFDVKD.

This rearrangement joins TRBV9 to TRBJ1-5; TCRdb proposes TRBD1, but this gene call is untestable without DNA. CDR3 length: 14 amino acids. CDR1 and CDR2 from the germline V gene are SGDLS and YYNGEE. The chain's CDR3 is CASSSGGSNQPQHF.